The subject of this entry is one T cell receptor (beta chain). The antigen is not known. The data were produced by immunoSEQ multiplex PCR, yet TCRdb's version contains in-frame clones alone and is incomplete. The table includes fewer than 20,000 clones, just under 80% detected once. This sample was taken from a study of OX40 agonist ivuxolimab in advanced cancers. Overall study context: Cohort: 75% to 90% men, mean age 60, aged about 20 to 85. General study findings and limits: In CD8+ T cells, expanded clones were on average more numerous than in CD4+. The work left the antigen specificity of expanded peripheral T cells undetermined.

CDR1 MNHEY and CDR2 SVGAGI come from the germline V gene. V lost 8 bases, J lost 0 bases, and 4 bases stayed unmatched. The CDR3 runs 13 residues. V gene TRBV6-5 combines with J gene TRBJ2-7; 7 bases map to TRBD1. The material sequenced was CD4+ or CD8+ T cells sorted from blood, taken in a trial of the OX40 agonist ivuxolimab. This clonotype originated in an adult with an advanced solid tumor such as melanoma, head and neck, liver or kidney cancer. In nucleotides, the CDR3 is TGTGCCAGCTCACAGGGGTTCTCCTACGAGCAGTACTTC. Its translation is CASSQGFSYEQYF.